The rows below give T cell receptor beta chains drawn from one sample of a study of shared clonotypes between healthy human individuals. Assay used: immunoSEQ multiplex PCR; TCRdb lists only in-frame clones, some missing. The table has over a million clones, under 99% seen once; the top ten hold about 0.42%. Sequencing was carried out using naive CD4+ T cells sorted from blood. The receptors were gathered from a man in his thirties or forties in good health. The CDR3 runs from the conserved cysteine through the conserved F or W. Each record gives: D gene, V gene, J gene, clone size, CDR3 protein, CDR3 DNA. A D gene is named only where the DNA matches it firmly. Size is stated for part of the rows, as once, few or many counts, or as a class when the clone is expanded.

-	TRBV30	TRBJ2-5	-	CAWRSQGGTQYF	TGTGCCTGGAGGTCCCAAGGGGGGACCCAGTACTTC
-	TRBV21-1	TRBJ2-7	-	CASSRSLASYEQYF	TGTGCCAGCAGCAGGTCTCTAGCTTCCTACGAGCAGTACTTC
TRBD1	TRBV28	TRBJ1-5	-	CASSATAGLGTVGNQPQHF	TGTGCCAGCAGTGCTACCGCCGGATTAGGGACAGTGGGCAATCAGCCCCAGCATTTT
-	TRBV5-1	TRBJ2-3	-	CASSTRQAADTQYF	TGCGCCAGCAGCACCCGACAGGCTGCAGATACGCAGTATTTT
-	TRBV11-2	TRBJ2-5	-	CASSFSPPLLGQETQYF	TGTGCCAGCAGCTTTTCCCCTCCTCTACTGGGCCAAGAGACCCAGTACTTC
-	TRBV10-1	TRBJ2-5	-	CASSDTGSQETQYF	TGCGCCAGCAGCGATACAGGATCGCAAGAGACCCAGTACTTC
-	TRBV2	TRBJ1-2	-	CASSRDYNYGYTF	TGTGCCAGCAGTCGGGACTATAACTATGGCTACACCTTC
-	TRBV6-4	TRBJ2-1	once	CASRGGLRDEQFF	TGTGCCAGCAGGGGGGGCCTAAGGGATGAGCAGTTCTTC
-	TRBV30	TRBJ2-7	-	CAWSSGHYEQYF	TGTGCCTGGAGTTCGGGACACTACGAGCAGTACTTC
TRBD2	TRBV30	TRBJ2-1	-	CAWVRSGGPYNEQFF	TGTGCCTGGGTCCGGTCGGGAGGGCCCTACAATGAGCAGTTCTTC
-	TRBV29-1	TRBJ2-1	-	CSGHRGHEQFF	TGCAGCGGCCATCGGGGACATGAGCAGTTCTTC
TRBD2	TRBV9	TRBJ2-1	once	CASSVRLLAGDEQFF	TGTGCCAGCAGCGTCAGATTACTAGCGGGAGATGAGCAGTTCTTC
-	TRBV6-6	TRBJ2-3	-	CASSYSLTADTQYF	TGTGCCAGCAGTTACTCTCTCACGGCAGATACGCAGTATTTT
TRBD1	TRBV5-6	TRBJ2-1	-	CASNRPGQYNEQFF	TGTGCCAGCAACCGACCGGGACAGTACAATGAGCAGTTCTTC
TRBD2	TRBV4-3	TRBJ2-1	-	CASSQDLGGSLYNEQFF	TGCGCCAGCAGCCAAGATCTTGGCGGGAGCTTATACAATGAGCAGTTCTTC
TRBD1	TRBV6-6	TRBJ1-2	once	CASIPQGRGRNYGYTF	TGTGCCAGCATTCCTCAGGGCAGGGGGCGAAACTATGGCTACACCTTC
-	TRBV28	TRBJ2-7	-	CASSLSRTYEQYF	TGTGCCAGCAGTTTATCACGGACCTACGAGCAGTACTTC
-	TRBV6-5	TRBJ1-1	-	CASSPRQRNTEAFF	TGTGCCAGCAGTCCCCGACAGAGAAACACTGAAGCTTTCTTT
TRBD2	TRBV10-3	TRBJ2-2	-	CAISLLAANTGELFF	TGTGCCATCAGTCTACTAGCGGCTAACACCGGGGAGCTGTTTTTT
TRBD1	TRBV28	TRBJ1-2	-	CASLRGRDYGYTF	TGTGCCAGCCTCAGGGGGCGCGACTATGGCTACACCTTC
-	TRBV19	TRBJ2-2	once	CATRGNTGELFF	TGTGCGACTCGGGGAAACACCGGGGAGCTGTTTTTT
TRBD1	TRBV5-4	TRBJ2-5	-	CASSPTDRGSETQYF	TGTGCCAGCAGCCCGACGGACAGGGGGTCAGAGACCCAGTACTTC
-	TRBV6-6	TRBJ2-7	-	CASSGTNEQYF	TGTGCCAGCTCCGGCACGAACGAGCAGTACTTC
-	TRBV29-1	TRBJ1-1	-	CSVKWTGANTEAFF	TGCAGCGTAAAATGGACGGGGGCGAACACTGAAGCTTTCTTT
-	TRBV14	TRBJ2-5	-	CASSQDQGTYQETQYF	TGTGCCAGCAGCCAAGATCAGGGGACTTACCAAGAGACCCAGTACTTC
TRBD2	TRBV19	TRBJ2-5	-	CASRSGRAGETQYF	TGTGCCAGTAGGAGCGGGAGGGCCGGCGAGACCCAGTACTTC
TRBD1	TRBV29-1	TRBJ2-5	-	CSVTIGTGPETQYF	TGCAGCGTTACTATTGGGACAGGGCCAGAGACCCAGTACTTC
-	TRBV7-2	TRBJ2-5	-	CASSSGLLKETQYF	TGTGCCAGCAGTTCGGGTCTTCTGAAAGAGACCCAGTACTTC
TRBD2	TRBV5-1	TRBJ2-1	once	CASSLGLGPNEQFF	TGCGCCAGCAGCTTAGGACTAGGGCCCAATGAGCAGTTCTTC
-	TRBV29-1	TRBJ1-5	-	CSPEPGGANISNQPQHF	TGCAGCCCTGAGCCCGGCGGGGCCAACATTAGCAATCAGCCCCAGCATTTT
-	TRBV25-1	TRBJ2-3	-	CASSGLNRDPDTQYF	TGTGCCAGCAGTGGCTTAAACCGGGACCCTGATACGCAGTATTTT
-	TRBV6-5	TRBJ2-5	-	CASSYVGSWETQYF	TGTGCCAGCAGTTACGTGGGATCTTGGGAGACCCAGTACTTC
-	TRBV27	TRBJ1-5	once	CASRGGLSNQPQHF	TGTGCCAGCCGGGGGGGGTTGAGCAATCAGCCCCAGCATTTT
TRBD1	TRBV10-3	TRBJ1-2	-	CAISEKSGDRGLKSEGYTF	TGTGCCATCAGTGAAAAGAGTGGGGACAGGGGGCTAAAGTCGGAAGGCTACACCTTC
-	TRBV10-3	TRBJ1-2	-	CAISESLTQLGYTF	TGTGCCATCAGTGAGTCCCTAACCCAACTTGGCTACACCTTC
-	TRBV18	TRBJ2-3	-	CASSPQVRQATDTQYF	TGTGCCAGCTCACCACAGGTGAGACAGGCCACAGATACGCAGTATTTT
TRBD2	TRBV11-3	TRBJ2-1	-	CASSAGLAGVGEQFF	TGTGCCAGCAGCGCGGGACTAGCGGGAGTCGGCGAGCAGTTCTTC
TRBD1	TRBV7-9	TRBJ1-4	-	CASSLGQGVKEKLFF	TGTGCCAGCAGCTTAGGACAGGGGGTGAAGGAAAAACTGTTTTTT
-	TRBV5-8	TRBJ1-2	-	CASSLTNYGYTF	TGTGCCAGCAGCTTGACTAACTATGGCTACACCTTC
TRBD1	TRBV10-3	TRBJ2-7	-	CAIRDRAREEQYF	TGTGCCATCAGAGACAGGGCTCGAGAAGAGCAGTACTTC
TRBD1	TRBV19	TRBJ2-7	once	CASSTTGGRDEQYF	TGTGCCAGTAGTACCACAGGGGGCAGGGACGAGCAGTACTTC
-	TRBV2	TRBJ2-2	-	CASSGRGARTGELFF	TGTGCCAGCAGTGGGAGGGGAGCAAGGACCGGGGAGCTGTTTTTT
-	TRBV7-8	TRBJ2-7	-	CASSLAWDEQYF	TGTGCCAGCAGCTTAGCCTGGGACGAGCAGTACTTC